This T cell receptor beta chain was recovered during a study of T cell repertoires in cytomegalovirus infection. Germline V gene lookup returns CDR1 SSHAT and CDR2 FNYEAQ (reference sequence). This CDR3 spans 15 amino acids. This clonotype showed up many times. At one end the junction does not follow the germline gene, possibly because of a read error. Via MiXCR, TCRdb re-called the reads, giving one row per CDR3 protein. In the table there are approximately 190,000 distinct CDR3 sequences, 8.5% to 10% of which are singletons. This TCR was recovered from a human donor in good health (CMV status not recorded). Some clones in this sample may be carry-over from other donors' samples. Sequencing was done on a sample of PBMCs. The J gene is TRBJ2-2, the V gene TRBV7-7; 9 bases map to TRBD2. CDR3 coding DNA: TGTGCTAGCAGCTTATGGCGGGAGGGCACCGGGGAGCTGTTTTTT. Its translation: CASSLWREGTGELFF.